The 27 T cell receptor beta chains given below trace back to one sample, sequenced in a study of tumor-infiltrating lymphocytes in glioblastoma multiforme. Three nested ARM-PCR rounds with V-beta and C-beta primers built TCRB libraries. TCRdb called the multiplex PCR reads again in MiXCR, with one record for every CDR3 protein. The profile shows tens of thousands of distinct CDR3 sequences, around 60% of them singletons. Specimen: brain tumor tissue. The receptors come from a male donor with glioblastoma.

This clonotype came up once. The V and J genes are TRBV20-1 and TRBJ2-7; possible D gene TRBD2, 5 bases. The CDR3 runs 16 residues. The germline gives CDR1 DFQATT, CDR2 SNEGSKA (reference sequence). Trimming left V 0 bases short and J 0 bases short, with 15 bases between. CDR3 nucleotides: TGCAGTGCTAGAGATACAGAGCGGACGAGCTCCTACGAGCAGTACTTC. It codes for CSARDTERTSSYEQYF.

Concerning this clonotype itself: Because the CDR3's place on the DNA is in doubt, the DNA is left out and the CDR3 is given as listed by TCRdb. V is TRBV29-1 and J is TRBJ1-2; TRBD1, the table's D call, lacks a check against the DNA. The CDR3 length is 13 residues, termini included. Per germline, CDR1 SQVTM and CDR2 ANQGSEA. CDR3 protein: CSVATGILYGHTF.

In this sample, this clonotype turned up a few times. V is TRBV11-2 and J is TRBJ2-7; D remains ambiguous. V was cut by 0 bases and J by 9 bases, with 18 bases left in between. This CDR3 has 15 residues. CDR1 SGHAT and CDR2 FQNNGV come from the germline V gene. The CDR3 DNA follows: TGTGCCAGCAGCTTAGATCCGACCCGCTCCTTCGGGCAGTACTTC. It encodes CASSLDPTRSFGQYF.

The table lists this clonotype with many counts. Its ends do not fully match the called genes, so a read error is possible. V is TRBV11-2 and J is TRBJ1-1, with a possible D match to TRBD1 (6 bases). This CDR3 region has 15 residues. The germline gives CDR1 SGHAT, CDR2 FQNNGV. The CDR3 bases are TGTGCCAGCGGCTTAATTAGCGGACAGCCACCTGAGGCTTTCTTT. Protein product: CASGLISGQPPEAFF. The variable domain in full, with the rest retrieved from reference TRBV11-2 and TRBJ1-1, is EAGVAQSPRYKIIEKRQSVAFWCNPISGHATLYWYQQILGQGPKLLIQFQNNGVVDDSQLPKDRFSAERLKGVDSTLKIQPAKLEDSAVYLCASGLISGQPPEAFFGQGTRLTVV.

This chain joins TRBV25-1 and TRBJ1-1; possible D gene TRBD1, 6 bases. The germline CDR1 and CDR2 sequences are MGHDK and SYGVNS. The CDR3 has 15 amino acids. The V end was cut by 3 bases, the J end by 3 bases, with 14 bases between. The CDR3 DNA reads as TGTGCCAGCAGTGACCCCAGGGGCGGGGACACTGAAGCTTTCTTT. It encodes CASSDPRGGDTEAFF. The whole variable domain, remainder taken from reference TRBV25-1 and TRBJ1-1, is EADIYQTPRYLVIGTGKKITLECSQTMGHDKMYWYQQDPGMELHLIHYSYGVNSTEKGDLSSESTVSRIRTEHFPLTLESARPSHTSQYLCASSDPRGGDTEAFFGQGTRLTVV.

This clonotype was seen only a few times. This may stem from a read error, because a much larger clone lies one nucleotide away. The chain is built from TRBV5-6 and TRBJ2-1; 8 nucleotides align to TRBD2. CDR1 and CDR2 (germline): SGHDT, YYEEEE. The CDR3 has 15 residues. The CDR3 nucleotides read TGTGCCAGCAGCTTAGGGACTAGACTCTACAATGAGCAGTCCTTC. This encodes CASSLGTRLYNEQSF.

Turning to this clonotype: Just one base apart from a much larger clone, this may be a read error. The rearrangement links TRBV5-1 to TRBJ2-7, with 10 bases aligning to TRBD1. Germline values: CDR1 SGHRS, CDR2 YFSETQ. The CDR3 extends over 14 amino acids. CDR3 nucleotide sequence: TGCGCCGGCAGCGGAGACAGGGGGCAATTCAAGCAGTACTTC. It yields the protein CAGSGDRGQFKQYF.

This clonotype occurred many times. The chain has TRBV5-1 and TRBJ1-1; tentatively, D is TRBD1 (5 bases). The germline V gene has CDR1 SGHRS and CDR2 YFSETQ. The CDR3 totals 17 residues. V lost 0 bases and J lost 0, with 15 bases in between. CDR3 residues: CASSLAGRGSMNTEAFF. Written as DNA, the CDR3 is TGCGCCAGCAGCTTGGCGGGACGCGGCAGCATGAACACTGAAGCTTTCTTT. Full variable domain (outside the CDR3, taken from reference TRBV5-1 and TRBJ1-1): KAGVTQTPRYLIKTRGQQVTLSCSPISGHRSVSWYQQTPGQGLQFLFEYFSETQRNKGNFPGRFSGRQFSNSRSEMNVSTLELGDSALYLCASSLAGRGSMNTEAFFGQGTRLTVV.

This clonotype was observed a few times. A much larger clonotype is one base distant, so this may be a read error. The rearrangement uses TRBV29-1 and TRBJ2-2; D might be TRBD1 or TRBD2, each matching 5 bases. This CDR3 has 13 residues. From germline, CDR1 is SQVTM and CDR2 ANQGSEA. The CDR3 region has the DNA TGCAGCGTTGGGACACCCCCGCCCGGGGAGCCGTTTTTT. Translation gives CSVGTPPPGEPFF.

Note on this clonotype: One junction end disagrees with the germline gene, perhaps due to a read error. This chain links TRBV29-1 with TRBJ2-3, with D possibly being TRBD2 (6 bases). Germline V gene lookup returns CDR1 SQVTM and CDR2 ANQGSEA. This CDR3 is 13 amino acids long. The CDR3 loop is CSVAGTRSDTLYF. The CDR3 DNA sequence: TGCAGCGTAGCCGGGACTCGTTCAGATACGCTGTATTTC.

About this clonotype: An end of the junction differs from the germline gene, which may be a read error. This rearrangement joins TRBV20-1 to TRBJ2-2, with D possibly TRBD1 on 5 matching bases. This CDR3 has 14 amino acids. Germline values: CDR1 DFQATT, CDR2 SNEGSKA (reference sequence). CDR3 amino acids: CGASRDSITGELFF. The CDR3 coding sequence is TGCGGTGCCAGCAGGGATTCGATCACCGGGGAGCTGTTTTTT.

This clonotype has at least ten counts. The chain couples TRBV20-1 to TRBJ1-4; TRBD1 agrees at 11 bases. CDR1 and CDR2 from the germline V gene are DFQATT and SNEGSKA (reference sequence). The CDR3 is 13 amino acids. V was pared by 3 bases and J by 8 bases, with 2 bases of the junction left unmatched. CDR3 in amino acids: CSASGTGGEKLFF. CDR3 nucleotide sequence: TGCAGTGCTAGTGGGACAGGGGGAGAAAAACTGTTTTTT.

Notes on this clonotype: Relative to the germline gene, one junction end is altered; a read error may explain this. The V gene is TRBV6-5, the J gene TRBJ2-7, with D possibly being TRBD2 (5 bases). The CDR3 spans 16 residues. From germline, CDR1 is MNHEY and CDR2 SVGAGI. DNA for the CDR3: TGTGCCTGCAGTTACCGCGCCGGGATGGATGGCTACGAGCAGTACTTC. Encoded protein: CACSYRAGMDGYEQYF.

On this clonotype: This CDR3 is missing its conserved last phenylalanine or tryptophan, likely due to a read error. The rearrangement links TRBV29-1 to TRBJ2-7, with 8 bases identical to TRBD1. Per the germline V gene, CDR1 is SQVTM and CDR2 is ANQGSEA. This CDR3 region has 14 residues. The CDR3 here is CSVVPGQGFYEQYS. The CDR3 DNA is TGCAGCGTAGTGCCCGGACAGGGCTTCTACGAACAGTACTCC.

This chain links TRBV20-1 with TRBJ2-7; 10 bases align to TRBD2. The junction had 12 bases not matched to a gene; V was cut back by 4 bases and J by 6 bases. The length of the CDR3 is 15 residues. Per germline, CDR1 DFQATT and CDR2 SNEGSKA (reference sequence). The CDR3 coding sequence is TGCAGTGCTAAGAGGTCTAGCGGGGGTATCTGCGAGCAGTACTTC. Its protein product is CSAKRSSGGICEQYF.

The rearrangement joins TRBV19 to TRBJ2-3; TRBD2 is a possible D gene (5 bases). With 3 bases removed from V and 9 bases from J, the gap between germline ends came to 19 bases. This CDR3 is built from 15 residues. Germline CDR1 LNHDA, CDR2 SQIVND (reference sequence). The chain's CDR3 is CASSISRVVAETQYF. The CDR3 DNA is TGTGCCAGTAGTATTTCGCGGGTTGTTGCGGAAACGCAGTATTTT. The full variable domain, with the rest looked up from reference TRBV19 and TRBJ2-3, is DGGITQSPKYLFRKEGQNVTLSCEQNLNHDAMYWYRQDPGQGLRLIYYSQIVNDFQKGDIAEGYSVSREKKESFPLTVTSAQKNPTAFYLCASSISRVVAETQYFGPGTRLTVL.

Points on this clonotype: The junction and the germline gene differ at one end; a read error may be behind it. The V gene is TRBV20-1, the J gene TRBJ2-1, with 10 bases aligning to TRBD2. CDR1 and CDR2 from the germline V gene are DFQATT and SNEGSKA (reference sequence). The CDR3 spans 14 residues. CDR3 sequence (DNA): TGCAGTGCTAGATCGAGCGGGGGGGCCGATGAGCGGTTCTTC. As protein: CSARSSGGADERFF.

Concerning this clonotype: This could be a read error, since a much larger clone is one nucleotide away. The CDR3 DNA follows: TGTGCCAGCAGCTTGGTCCCGGAGACTGAGCAGTCCTTC. Its translation is CASSLVPETEQSF. The rearrangement links TRBV5-5 to TRBJ2-1; no definite D call. Germline CDR1 SGHKS, CDR2 YYEKEE (reference sequence). The CDR3 sequence is 13 residues long.

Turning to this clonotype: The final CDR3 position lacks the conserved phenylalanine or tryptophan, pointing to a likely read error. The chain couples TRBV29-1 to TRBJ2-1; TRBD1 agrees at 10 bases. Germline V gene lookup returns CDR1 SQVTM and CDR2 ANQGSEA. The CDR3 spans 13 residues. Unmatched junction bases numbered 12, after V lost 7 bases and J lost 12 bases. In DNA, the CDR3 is TGCAGCGCCCGGGAGGGACAGGGGTTACGGCAGTTCCTA. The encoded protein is CSAREGQGLRQFL.

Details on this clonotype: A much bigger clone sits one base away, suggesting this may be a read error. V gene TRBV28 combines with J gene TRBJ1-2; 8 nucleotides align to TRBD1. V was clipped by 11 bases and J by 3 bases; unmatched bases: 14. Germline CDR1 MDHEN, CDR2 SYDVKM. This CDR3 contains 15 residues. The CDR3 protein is CAAVQGAGLDYGYTF. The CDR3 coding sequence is TGTGCCGCTGTGCAGGGGGCCGGGCTGGACTATGGCTACACCTTC.

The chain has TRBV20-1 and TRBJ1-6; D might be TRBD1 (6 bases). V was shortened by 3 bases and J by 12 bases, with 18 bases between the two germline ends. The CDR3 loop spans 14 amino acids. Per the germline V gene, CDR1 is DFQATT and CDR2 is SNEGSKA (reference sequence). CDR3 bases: TGCAGTGCTAGGCCTACAGGGAGGTATTTACCCCTCCACTTT. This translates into CSARPTGRYLPLHF.

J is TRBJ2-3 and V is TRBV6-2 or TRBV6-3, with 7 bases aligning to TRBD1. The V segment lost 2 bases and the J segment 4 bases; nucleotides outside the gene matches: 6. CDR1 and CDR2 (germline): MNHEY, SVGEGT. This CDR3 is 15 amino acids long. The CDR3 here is CASSYDRVRADTQYF. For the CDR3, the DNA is TGTGCCAGCAGTTACGACAGGGTAAGAGCAGATACGCAGTATTTT.

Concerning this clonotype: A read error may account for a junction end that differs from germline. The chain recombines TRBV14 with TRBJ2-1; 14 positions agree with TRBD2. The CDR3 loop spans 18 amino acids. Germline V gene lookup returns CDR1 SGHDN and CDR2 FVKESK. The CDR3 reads CASSHPGLAGALYNEHFF. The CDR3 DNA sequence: TGTGCCAGCAGCCACCCGGGACTAGCGGGAGCCCTCTACAATGAGCACTTCTTC.

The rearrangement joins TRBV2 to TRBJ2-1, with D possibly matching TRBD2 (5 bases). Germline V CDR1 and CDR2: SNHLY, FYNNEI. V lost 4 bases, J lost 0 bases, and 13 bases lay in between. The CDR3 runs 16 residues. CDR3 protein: CASSVALLSSYNEQFF. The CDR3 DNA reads TGTGCCAGCAGTGTAGCGCTTCTTAGCTCCTACAATGAGCAGTTCTTC. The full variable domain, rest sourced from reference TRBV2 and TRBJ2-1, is EPEVTQTPSHQVTQMGQEVILRCVPISNHLYFYWYRQILGQKVEFLVSFYNNEISEKSEIFDDQFSVERPDGSNFTLKIRSTKLEDSAMYFCASSVALLSSYNEQFFGPGTRLTVL.

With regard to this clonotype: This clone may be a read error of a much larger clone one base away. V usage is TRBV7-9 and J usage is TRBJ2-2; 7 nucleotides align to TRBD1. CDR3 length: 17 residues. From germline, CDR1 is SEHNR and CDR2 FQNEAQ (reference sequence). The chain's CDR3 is CASSSLEGQLNTGKLFF. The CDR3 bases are TGTGCCAGCAGCTCCCTCGAGGGACAGTTGAACACCGGGAAGCTGTTTTTT. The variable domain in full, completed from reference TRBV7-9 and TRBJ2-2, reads DTGVSQNPRHKITKRGQNVTFRCDPISEHNRLYWYRQTLGQGPEFLTYFQNEAQLEKSRLLSDRFSAERPKGSFSTLEIQRTEQGDSAMYLCASSSLEGQLNTGKLFFGEGSRLTVL.

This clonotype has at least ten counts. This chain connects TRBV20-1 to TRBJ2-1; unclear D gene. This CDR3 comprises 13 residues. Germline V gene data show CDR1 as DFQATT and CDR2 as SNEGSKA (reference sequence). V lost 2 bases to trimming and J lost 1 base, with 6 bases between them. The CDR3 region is CSARSRSYNEQFF. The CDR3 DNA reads TGCAGTGCTAGATCTCGTTCCTACAATGAGCAGTTCTTC.

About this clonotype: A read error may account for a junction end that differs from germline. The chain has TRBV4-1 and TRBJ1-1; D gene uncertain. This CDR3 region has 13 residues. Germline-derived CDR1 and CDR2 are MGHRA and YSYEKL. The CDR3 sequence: CASSQGISTEALF. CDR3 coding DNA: TGCGCAAGCAGCCAAGGGATTTCGACTGAAGCTCTCTTT.